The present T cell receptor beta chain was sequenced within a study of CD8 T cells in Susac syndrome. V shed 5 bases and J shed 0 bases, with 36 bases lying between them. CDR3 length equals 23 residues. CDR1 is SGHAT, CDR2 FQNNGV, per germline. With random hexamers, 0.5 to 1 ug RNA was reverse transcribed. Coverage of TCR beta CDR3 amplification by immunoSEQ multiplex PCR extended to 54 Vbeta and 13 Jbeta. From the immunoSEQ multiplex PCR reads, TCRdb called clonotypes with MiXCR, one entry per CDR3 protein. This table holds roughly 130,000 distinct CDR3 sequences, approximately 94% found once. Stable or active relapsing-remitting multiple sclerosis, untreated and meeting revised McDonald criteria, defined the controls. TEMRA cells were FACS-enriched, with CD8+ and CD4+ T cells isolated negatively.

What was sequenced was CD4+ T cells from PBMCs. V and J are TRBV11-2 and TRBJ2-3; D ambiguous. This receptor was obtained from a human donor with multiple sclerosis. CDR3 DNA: TGTGCCAGCAGCGGACCGGAACAGCGATTCGCTGGCTCAGGAGATTCTAGCACAGATACGCAGTATTTT. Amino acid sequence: CASSGPEQRFAGSGDSSTDTQYF.